This T cell receptor (beta chain) is from a study of Tregs in tolerant kidney transplant recipients. In regard to this clone: What it binds is not known.

Germline loops: CDR1 SGHNT, CDR2 YYREEE (reference sequence). This CDR3 contains 15 residues. The V and J ends lost 1 base and 0 bases respectively, with 8 bases between them. Sequenced by immunoSEQ multiplex PCR; TCRdb stores in-frame clones only, minus some. This table holds over 60,000 clones, 84% found once. Whole-study findings and limits: Biological reproducibility was not directly addressed, but technical replication error appeared minimal.

The clonotype was recovered from a human donor in good health. The rearrangement joins TRBV5-4 to TRBJ2-1, with D unresolved. Sequences were obtained from CD4+ T cells from blood. CDR3 sequence (DNA): TGTGCCAGCAGCTTGTCACAGAGCTCCTACAATGAGCAGTTCTTC. Translating gives CASSLSQSSYNEQFF.